Below are 30 T cell receptor beta chains sequenced from a single sample in a study of T cells in Graves' hyperthyroidism and ophthalmopathy. The TCR beta CDR3 regions underwent amplification using RNA transcripts as the source. HTBI primers were employed in a first-round RT-PCR of the TCR CDR3. One entry per CDR3 protein, called by TCRdb with MiXCR from the multiplex PCR reads. The sample shows about 680,000 distinct CDR3 sequences, about a third of them seen only once. Sequences were obtained from blood. The source of these receptors is a woman in her thirties or forties with Graves' hyperthyroidism.

The J gene is TRBJ2-3, the V gene TRBV10-3; 8 bases map to TRBD2. The germline V gene encodes CDR1 ENHRY and CDR2 SYGVKD. The V segment lost 5 bases and the J segment 1 base; nucleotides outside the gene matches: 5. This CDR3 is 15 amino acids long. The CDR3 DNA sequence: TGTGCCATCAGTTTTAGCGGGACTGGCACAGATACGCAGTATTTT. Its protein is CAISFSGTGTDTQYF.

This clonotype has only one observation. One junction end does not reproduce the germline sequence, and a read error may be involved. The chain links TRBV9 to TRBJ1-3; the D is unclear. Germline V gene sequence: CDR1 SGDLS, CDR2 YYNGEE. The CDR3 length is 16 residues. This CDR3 is CASSVGSSDSGSTIYF. The DNA for the CDR3 is TGTGCCAGCAGCGTAGGGTCCTCAGACTCTGGAAGCACCATATATTTT.

Concerning this clonotype: A much larger clone is a single base away; this may be a read error. The gene calls are TRBV20-1 and TRBJ1-5, with D uncertain. Germline V gene lookup returns CDR1 DFQATT and CDR2 SNEGSKA (reference sequence). The CDR3 totals 13 residues. CDR3 nucleotide sequence: TGCGGTGCTAGAGAGGCGGTGTTCCAGCCCCAGCATTTT. Protein: CGAREAVFQPQHF.

At least ten counts were recorded for this clonotype. The chain couples TRBV29-1 to TRBJ2-7; D remains ambiguous. This CDR3 spans 14 amino acids. The germline V gene has CDR1 SQVTM and CDR2 ANQGSEA. Trimming removed 6 bases from V and 0 bases from J, with 15 bases in between. This CDR3 is CSVRGSGASYEQYF. The CDR3 region has the DNA TGCAGCGTGAGAGGATCAGGAGCCTCCTACGAGCAGTACTTC.

The chain joins TRBV24-1 to TRBJ2-2; maybe TRBD2 (5 bases). Germline V gives CDR1 KGHDR, CDR2 SFDVKD. V was clipped by 9 bases and J by 0 bases, with 10 bases between them. The CDR3 sequence is 14 residues long. In DNA form, the CDR3 reads TGTGCCACCGGAGCGGTTCCGAACACCGGGGAGCTGTTTTTT. Protein product: CATGAVPNTGELFF.

Note on this clonotype: The junction and the germline gene differ at one end; a read error may be behind it. The rearrangement joins TRBV5-5 to TRBJ1-4; the D gene is possibly TRBD1 (6 bases). The CDR3 has 13 amino acids. Germline V gives CDR1 SGHKS, CDR2 YYEKEE (reference sequence). CDR3 bases: TGTGCCAGCAGCCGGCAGGGGAATGGAAAACTGTTTTTT. Its translation: CASSRQGNGKLFF.

The V gene is TRBV13, the J gene TRBJ1-1; D is perhaps TRBD1 (5 bases). The CDR3 loop spans 15 amino acids. V shed 0 bases and J shed 0 bases, with 8 bases lying between them. Germline CDR1 is PRHDT and CDR2 is FYEKMQ (reference sequence). The CDR3 nucleotides read TGTGCCAGCAGCTTAGGGGTGGGGCTGAACACTGAAGCTTTCTTT. Its protein is CASSLGVGLNTEAFF.

This clonotype was counted many times. This chain joins TRBV7-9 and TRBJ2-2; the D gene could be TRBD1 or TRBD2 (6 bases each). Between the trimmed V and J ends, which lost 3 bases and 4 bases, there was a span of 9 bases. Germline CDR1 is SEHNR and CDR2 is FQNEAQ (reference sequence). CDR3 length equals 14 residues. CDR3 protein: CASSFGGGTGELFF. The CDR3 DNA is TGTGCCAGCAGCTTCGGAGGGGGCACCGGGGAGCTGTTTTTT.

The CDR3 region is CASSPVHSPLHF. Here the CDR3 DNA reads TGCGCCAGCAGCCCAGTGCACTCACCCCTCCACTTT. The chain recombines TRBV5-1 with TRBJ1-6; no reliable D call. Germline CDR1 and CDR2: SGHRS and YFSETQ. The CDR3 runs 12 residues. V was trimmed by 4 bases and J by 10 bases, leaving 9 bases between them. The complete variable domain, with remaining parts taken from reference TRBV5-1 and TRBJ1-6, reads KAGVTQTPRYLIKTRGQQVTLSCSPISGHRSVSWYQQTPGQGLQFLFEYFSETQRNKGNFPGRFSGRQFSNSRSEMNVSTLELGDSALYLCASSPVHSPLHFGNGTRLTVT.

With regard to this clonotype: A clone one base away is much larger, so this may be a read error. The chain combines TRBV10-3 with TRBJ2-2; D gene unclear. This CDR3 is built from 12 residues. Germline CDR1 is ENHRY and CDR2 is SYGVKD. The V gene lost 5 bases and the J gene lost 6 bases, with 7 bases spanning the gap. Here the CDR3 reads CAISSSAGELFF. The CDR3 DNA is TGTGCCATCAGTTCAAGTGCCGGGGAGCTGTTTTTT.

V gene TRBV7-2 combines with J gene TRBJ1-1; 8 bases agree with TRBD1. Germline assignment: CDR1 SGHTA and CDR2 FQGNSA. V was pared by 5 bases and J by 7 bases, with 12 bases of the junction left unmatched. This CDR3 has 15 amino acids. CDR3 DNA: TGTGCCAGCAGCCCTACCTTGGGACAGGCGTATGAAGCTTTCTTT. It codes for CASSPTLGQAYEAFF.

V is TRBV10-3 and J is TRBJ1-1, with D possibly matching TRBD1 (5 bases). Germline CDR1 ENHRY, CDR2 SYGVKD. V was trimmed by 2 bases and J by 3 bases, leaving 13 bases between them. There are 15 residues in the CDR3. For the CDR3, the DNA is TGTGCCATCAGTGAGGCCGGGACGGCGGACACTGAAGCTTTCTTT. Its protein is CAISEAGTADTEAFF.

The V call is TRBV20-1, the J call TRBJ2-3; D might be TRBD2 (7 bases). The CDR3 totals 15 residues. Germline CDR1 reads DFQATT; CDR2 reads SNEGSKA (reference sequence). The V end lost 0 bases, the J end lost 4 bases, and 14 bases lay between the germline ends. The CDR3 DNA sequence: TGCAGTGCTAGAGATCGAGGGGGGGTGCCAGATACGCAGTATTTT. Encoded protein: CSARDRGGVPDTQYF.

This clonotype was counted at least ten times. No conserved phenylalanine or tryptophan is present at the end of the CDR3, so a read error is the likely explanation. The limits of the CDR3 on the DNA are not certain, so only TCRdb's listed CDR3 is given. This chain uses TRBV7-9 with TRBJ1-2. The CDR3 has 14 residues if both end residues are counted. Per germline, CDR1 SEHNR and CDR2 FQNEAQ (reference sequence). The CDR3 sequence is CASSLPPTVAFASL.

This clonotype was observed many times. This chain links TRBV5-1 with TRBJ1-2; D gene unclear. In germline, CDR1 is SGHRS, CDR2 YFSETQ. Deletions cut 1 base from V and 2 bases from J, with 9 bases between. The CDR3 extends over 14 amino acids. DNA of the CDR3: TGCGCCAGCAGCTTGCGGCCTAGGAACTATGGCTACACCTTC. This encodes CASSLRPRNYGYTF.

The sample holds a few counts of this clonotype. V gene TRBV19 combines with J gene TRBJ1-2, with 7 bases lining up with TRBD1. The CDR3 covers 13 residues. The germline V gene has CDR1 LNHDA and CDR2 SQIVND (reference sequence). Germline trimming cut 9 bases from V and 8 bases from J; bases unmatched to any gene: 12. The DNA for the CDR3 is TGTGCCAGCGCAACACAGGGGAGGCAGGGCTACACCTTC. It encodes CASATQGRQGYTF.

This clonotype was counted at least ten times. The genes are TRBV7-6 and TRBJ1-1; D is unclear. Trimming took 0 bases from V and 3 from J, leaving 11 bases between them. The CDR3 loop spans 15 amino acids. Germline assignment: CDR1 SGHVS and CDR2 FNYEAQ. The CDR3 DNA is TGTGCCAGCAGCTTAGCGAGTGGAGCGGACACTGAAGCTTTCTTT. Its protein product is CASSLASGADTEAFF.

This clonotype was detected ten times or more. The chain uses TRBV10-3 and TRBJ2-5; a possible D gene is TRBD1 (5 bases). CDR3 length equals 17 residues. The V and J ends lost 0 bases and 2 bases respectively, with 16 bases between them. Germline lookup yields CDR1 ENHRY and CDR2 SYGVKD. CDR3 bases: TGTGCCATCAGTGAGTCTAGGGGTGACAGCTTACAAGAGACCCAGTACTTC. It is translated as CAISESRGDSLQETQYF.

The J gene is TRBJ2-7, the V gene TRBV7-2; D may be TRBD2 (5 bases). V dropped 1 base and J dropped 7 bases, with 17 bases sitting between them. CDR1 is SGHTA, CDR2 FQGNSA, per germline. The CDR3 totals 15 residues. The CDR3, as DNA: TGTGCCAGCAGCTTAGACGTAGGACTGGGCGAGGAGCAGTACTTC. It encodes CASSLDVGLGEEQYF.

This clonotype was observed a handful of times. The chain carries TRBV6-5 and TRBJ2-7, with D possibly TRBD2 on 5 matching bases. CDR3 length: 14 amino acids. Germline loops: CDR1 MNHEY, CDR2 SVGAGI. The V gene lost 8 bases and the J gene lost 4 bases, with 18 bases spanning the gap. The CDR3 DNA follows: TGTGCCAGCCGTGCCGGGATCACGAATTACGAGCAGTACTTC. This translates into CASRAGITNYEQYF.

This chain connects TRBV18 to TRBJ2-5; D remains ambiguous. V lost 3 bases and J 1 base, leaving 9 bases between the germline ends. The CDR3 is 14 residues long. In germline, CDR1 is KGHSH, CDR2 LQKENI. CDR3 in DNA: TGTGCCAGCTCACCCGATTGGAGCCAAGAGACCCAGTACTTC. This codes for CASSPDWSQETQYF. The entire variable domain, with the rest obtained from reference TRBV18 and TRBJ2-5, is as follows: NAGVMQNPRHLVRRRGQEARLRCSPMKGHSHVYWYRQLPEEGLKFMVYLQKENIIDESGMPKERFSAEFPKEGPSILRIQQVVRGDSAAYFCASSPDWSQETQYFGPGTRLLVL.

V and J are TRBV2 and TRBJ2-7; 8 bases are shared with TRBD2. Germline V gene data show CDR1 as SNHLY and CDR2 as FYNNEI. The junction had 7 bases not matched to a gene; V was cut back by 1 base and J by 2 bases. CDR3 length: 16 residues. CDR3 coding DNA: TGTGCCAGCAGTGAAGTTACTAGCGGCGACCCCTACGAGCAGTACTTC. Its translation is CASSEVTSGDPYEQYF.

Worth noting for this clonotype: The junction does not match germline at one end; this may be a read error. The chain combines TRBV7-3 with TRBJ2-3; TRBD1 is a possible D gene (5 bases). CDR1 SGHTA and CDR2 FQGTGA come from the germline V gene. The CDR3 length is 13 residues. This CDR3 reads CASSPDDTGTQYF. CDR3 DNA: TGTGCCAGCAGCCCCGATGACACAGGTACGCAGTATTTT.

This clonotype appeared a few times. At one of its ends the junction is not consistent with the germline gene, which may arise from a read error. The CDR3 spells CASSHIQPAPTTEAFF. CDR3 coding DNA: TGCGCCAGCAGCCACATACAACCGGCCCCAACCACTGAAGCTTTCTTT. The chain employs TRBV7-2 and TRBJ1-1; no firm D call. The CDR3 sequence is 16 residues long. CDR1 is SGHTA and CDR2 is FQGNSA in the germline V gene.

This clonotype was seen a few times. An end of the junction does not agree with germline; a read error may underlie this. V is TRBV6-2 or TRBV6-3 and J is TRBJ2-7; D is ambiguous. CDR1 is MNHEY, CDR2 SVGEGT, per germline. This CDR3 spans 15 amino acids. The CDR3, as DNA: TGTGCCAGCAGTTACGAGGAAGGTACGAGATACGAGCGGTACTTC. Amino acid sequence: CASSYEEGTRYERYF.

About this clonotype: A much larger clone differs from this one at a single base, so this may be a read error. This chain connects TRBV7-9 to TRBJ2-6; 8 bases agree with TRBD1. The CDR3 spans 17 residues. Germline V gene sequence: CDR1 SEHNR, CDR2 FQNEAQ (reference sequence). The CDR3 reads CASSDRDRTSGVNVLTF. The CDR3 DNA reads TGTGCCAGCAGCGACCGGGACAGGACCTCTGGGGTCAACGTCCTGACTTTC.

This sequence joins TRBV2 and TRBJ1-3; D remains unclear. This CDR3 comprises 15 residues. Germline V gene data show CDR1 as SNHLY and CDR2 as FYNNEI. V shed 5 bases and J shed 3 bases, with 14 bases lying between them. The CDR3 loop is CASSYPDGRGNTIYF. CDR3 nucleotide sequence: TGTGCCAGCAGTTATCCGGACGGCCGTGGAAACACCATATATTTT.

V usage is TRBV5-4 and J usage is TRBJ1-1; D remains ambiguous. V was shortened by 0 bases and J by 0 bases, with 9 bases between the two germline ends. CDR1 is SGHNT and CDR2 is YYREEE in the germline V gene (reference sequence). The CDR3 spans 15 residues. CDR3 nucleotides: TGTGCCAGCAGCTTGGAATGGGCTTTGAACACTGAAGCTTTCTTT. Amino acid sequence: CASSLEWALNTEAFF.

The sample holds many counts of this clonotype. The chain employs TRBV2 and TRBJ1-6, with 8 bases fitting TRBD1. Per the germline V gene, CDR1 is SNHLY and CDR2 is FYNNEI. Trimming removed 8 bases from V and 9 bases from J; junction bases left unmatched: 9. This CDR3 spans 14 amino acids. In DNA form, the CDR3 reads TGTGCCAGCGGCCCCACAGGGGGAGGTTCACCCCTCCACTTT. Translated, it gives CASGPTGGGSPLHF. Full variable domain (rest looked up from reference TRBV2 and TRBJ1-6): EPEVTQTPSHQVTQMGQEVILRCVPISNHLYFYWYRQILGQKVEFLVSFYNNEISEKSEIFDDQFSVERPDGSNFTLKIRSTKLEDSAMYFCASGPTGGGSPLHFGNGTRLTVT.

The V and J genes are TRBV10-2 and TRBJ1-2, with 8 bases aligning to TRBD1. This CDR3 is 14 amino acids long. Germline CDR1 WSHSY, CDR2 SAAADI. After removal of 6 bases from V and 8 bases from J, the junction contained 11 bases not matched to a gene. CDR3 DNA: TGCGCCAGCAGCCAGGACAGGGCTTTGAGCGGCTACACCTTC. This codes for CASSQDRALSGYTF.